The present TCR beta chain was sequenced within a study of blood T cells in healthy people across ages. Study-wide points: Because sorting was not performed, PBMCs prevented conclusive naive versus antigen-experienced comparison. It was not known whether donors were CMV positive (a possible confounder of expanded clonotype changes).

The use of a sample-barcoded 5' primer and a J-beta primer mix characterized a second PCR of roughly 7 to 11 cycles. TCRdb re-called the 5' RACE reads through MiXCR, storing one row per CDR3 protein. The sample holds approximately 810,000 distinct CDR3 sequences; about 30% are singletons and the top ten take approximately 15%. This clonotype was observed a handful of times. The antigen is undetermined. The specimen was blood. This TCR was sampled from an elderly woman in good health.

The CDR3 sequence is CASSRAGAGVQETQYF. CDR3 DNA: TGTGCCAGCAGCCGGGCCGGGGCAGGTGTACAAGAGACCCAGTACTTC. This chain connects TRBV6-6 to TRBJ2-5; perhaps D is TRBD1 or TRBD2 (5 bases each). This CDR3 has 16 amino acids. Trimming stripped 6 bases from V and 2 bases from J, with 19 bases between. CDR1 and CDR2 from the germline V gene are MNHNY and SVGAGI (reference sequence).